The rows below give T cell receptor beta chains drawn from one sample of a study of blood T cell repertoires in COVID-19. Produced via immunoSEQ multiplex PCR; TCRdb's table is partial and in-frame only. The sample records approximately 230,000 clones, just over 85% being singletons. The material sequenced was peripheral blood. Receptor source: a man between 25 and 39 years old who had recovered from COVID-19. The CDR3 runs from the conserved cysteine through the conserved F or W. A D gene is named only where the DNA matches it firmly. The size of a clone is reported for some rows only, either as once, few or many, or as a class for expanded clones.

v_call: TRBV6-1
j_call: TRBJ2-1
d_call: TRBD1
clone_size: .
cdr3_aa: CASSEKGTGVRNEQFF
cdr3_nt: TGTGCCAGCAGTGAAAAAGGGACAGGGGTGAGGAATGAGCAGTTCTTC

v_call: TRBV5-6
j_call: TRBJ2-7
d_call: .
clone_size: .
cdr3_aa: CASSTYYEQYF
cdr3_nt: TGTGCCAGCAGCACATACTACGAGCAGTACTTC

v_call: TRBV5-4
j_call: TRBJ2-5
d_call: .
clone_size: .
cdr3_aa: CASSLPGGATETQYF
cdr3_nt: TGTGCCAGCAGCTTGCCGGGGGGCGCGACGGAGACCCAGTACTTC

v_call: TRBV3-1/TRBV3-2
j_call: TRBJ2-7
d_call: .
clone_size: .
cdr3_aa: CASSPHEYEQYF
cdr3_nt: TGTGCCAGCAGCCCCCATGAGTACGAGCAGTACTTC

v_call: TRBV15
j_call: TRBJ2-7
d_call: .
clone_size: once
cdr3_aa: CATSRAPRGYEQYF
cdr3_nt: TGTGCCACCAGCAGGGCTCCCCGGGGTTACGAGCAGTACTTC

v_call: TRBV5-1
j_call: TRBJ2-1
d_call: TRBD2
clone_size: many
cdr3_aa: CASSTGTSRYNEQFF
cdr3_nt: TGCGCCAGCAGCACCGGGACTAGTCGCTACAATGAGCAGTTCTTC

v_call: TRBV11-2
j_call: TRBJ1-1
d_call: TRBD1
clone_size: .
cdr3_aa: CASRPPGGTMNTEAFF
cdr3_nt: TGTGCCAGCAGACCACCAGGGGGCACCATGAACACTGAAGCTTTCTTT

v_call: TRBV19
j_call: TRBJ1-1
d_call: .
clone_size: .
cdr3_aa: CATIQDRNTEAFF
cdr3_nt: TGTGCCACTATTCAGGACAGGAACACTGAAGCTTTCTTT

v_call: TRBV5-4
j_call: TRBJ1-1
d_call: .
clone_size: .
cdr3_aa: CASSLPGIDTEAFF
cdr3_nt: TGTGCCAGCAGCTTACCCGGGATCGACACTGAAGCTTTCTTT

v_call: TRBV19
j_call: TRBJ1-1
d_call: .
clone_size: few
cdr3_aa: CASSMAGYTEAFF
cdr3_nt: TGTGCCAGTAGTATGGCAGGGTACACTGAAGCTTTCTTT

v_call: TRBV18
j_call: TRBJ1-3
d_call: TRBD1
clone_size: .
cdr3_aa: CASSPYDRVGGNTIYF
cdr3_nt: TGTGCCAGCTCACCCTACGACAGGGTCGGAGGAAACACCATATATTTT

v_call: TRBV27
j_call: TRBJ1-4
d_call: .
clone_size: .
cdr3_aa: CASSLTGGNEKLFF
cdr3_nt: TGTGCCAGCAGTTTAACAGGTGGTAATGAAAAACTGTTTTTT

v_call: TRBV9
j_call: TRBJ2-4
d_call: TRBD2
clone_size: .
cdr3_aa: CASSARTSGGDQYF
cdr3_nt: TGTGCCAGCAGCGCCAGGACTAGCGGGGGAGATCAGTACTTC

v_call: TRBV5-1
j_call: TRBJ2-2
d_call: .
clone_size: few
cdr3_aa: CASSPRTAGELFF
cdr3_nt: TGCGCCAGCAGCCCGAGGACAGCCGGGGAGCTGTTTTTT

v_call: TRBV10-1
j_call: TRBJ2-7
d_call: TRBD1
clone_size: .
cdr3_aa: CASRRDRDYEQYF
cdr3_nt: TGCGCCAGCAGGAGGGACAGGGACTACGAGCAGTACTTC

v_call: TRBV6-5
j_call: TRBJ1-2
d_call: .
clone_size: .
cdr3_aa: CASREGRGNYGYTF
cdr3_nt: TGTGCCAGCAGAGAGGGGAGGGGGAACTATGGCTACACCTTC

v_call: TRBV27
j_call: TRBJ1-5
d_call: TRBD1
clone_size: .
cdr3_aa: CASSLSRGLGGQPQHF
cdr3_nt: TGTGCCAGCAGTTTATCCAGGGGGCTCGGTGGGCAACCCCAGCATTTT

v_call: TRBV13
j_call: TRBJ1-1
d_call: TRBD1
clone_size: .
cdr3_aa: CASSLSRQGALRSLTEAFF
cdr3_nt: TGTGCCAGCAGCTTAAGTCGGCAGGGGGCTCTCCGGTCTCTCACTGAAGCTTTCTTT

v_call: TRBV24-1
j_call: TRBJ2-6
d_call: TRBD1
clone_size: .
cdr3_aa: CATSDLWTGWSGANVLTF
cdr3_nt: TGTGCCACCAGTGATTTGTGGACAGGATGGTCTGGGGCCAACGTCCTGACTTTC

v_call: TRBV24-1
j_call: TRBJ1-5
d_call: .
clone_size: .
cdr3_aa: CATSELNQPQHF
cdr3_nt: TGTGCCACCAGTGAACTCAACCAGCCCCAGCATTTT

v_call: TRBV4-1
j_call: TRBJ2-7
d_call: .
clone_size: .
cdr3_aa: CASSQEGLDRYYEQYF
cdr3_nt: TGCGCCAGCAGCCAAGAGGGCCTGGACAGATACTACGAGCAGTACTTC

v_call: TRBV29-1
j_call: TRBJ1-1
d_call: TRBD1
clone_size: .
cdr3_aa: CSVSPGQGRAFF
cdr3_nt: TGCAGCGTTTCGCCGGGACAGGGTAGAGCTTTCTTT

v_call: TRBV3-1/TRBV3-2
j_call: TRBJ2-1
d_call: TRBD2
clone_size: .
cdr3_aa: CASSQTGTSGGEQFF
cdr3_nt: TGTGCCAGCAGCCAAACCGGGACTAGCGGGGGTGAGCAGTTCTTC

v_call: TRBV13
j_call: TRBJ2-3
d_call: TRBD2
clone_size: .
cdr3_aa: CASSLYSGGPRVTQYF
cdr3_nt: TGTGCCAGCAGCCTTTATAGCGGGGGACCCAGGGTTACGCAGTATTTT

v_call: TRBV11-2
j_call: TRBJ2-2
d_call: .
clone_size: .
cdr3_aa: CASSANRVTNTGELFF
cdr3_nt: TGTGCCAGCAGCGCCAACAGGGTAACGAACACCGGGGAGCTGTTTTTT

v_call: TRBV7-8
j_call: TRBJ1-2
d_call: .
clone_size: many
cdr3_aa: CASSPRRTANYGYTF
cdr3_nt: TGTGCCAGCAGCCCACGGAGGACGGCCAACTATGGCTACACCTTC

v_call: TRBV15
j_call: TRBJ1-5
d_call: .
clone_size: .
cdr3_aa: CATSPRNQPQHF
cdr3_nt: TGTGCCACCTCACCTCGGAATCAGCCCCAGCATTTT

v_call: TRBV12-3/TRBV12-4
j_call: TRBJ1-2
d_call: TRBD1
clone_size: .
cdr3_aa: CASRVTGAYGYTF
cdr3_nt: TGTGCCAGCAGGGTTACAGGGGCTTATGGCTACACCTTC

v_call: TRBV2
j_call: TRBJ2-1
d_call: .
clone_size: .
cdr3_aa: CASSDLFLQGLGFF
cdr3_nt: TGTGCCAGCAGTGACCTCTTCTTACAGGGTCTGGGGTTCTTC

v_call: TRBV6-4
j_call: TRBJ1-2
d_call: .
clone_size: .
cdr3_aa: CASSPDRSAGGYTF
cdr3_nt: TGTGCCAGCAGTCCAGACAGGTCGGCGGGCGGCTACACCTTC

v_call: TRBV12-3/TRBV12-4
j_call: TRBJ1-1
d_call: .
clone_size: .
cdr3_aa: CASRYLDTEAFF
cdr3_nt: TGTGCCAGCAGGTACTTGGACACTGAAGCTTTCTTT

v_call: TRBV5-1
j_call: TRBJ1-6
d_call: .
clone_size: .
cdr3_aa: CASSSGQGGGRYNSPLHF
cdr3_nt: TGCGCCAGCAGCTCGGGACAAGGCGGGGGGAGGTATAATTCACCCCTCCACTTT

v_call: TRBV7-9
j_call: TRBJ2-7
d_call: .
clone_size: .
cdr3_aa: CASSLGPDREFYEQYF
cdr3_nt: TGTGCCAGCAGCTTAGGCCCGGACAGAGAATTCTACGAGCAGTACTTC

v_call: TRBV3-1/TRBV3-2
j_call: TRBJ1-2
d_call: .
clone_size: .
cdr3_aa: CASSQFSKRNYGYTF
cdr3_nt: TGTGCCAGCAGCCAATTCAGTAAGAGGAACTATGGCTACACCTTC

v_call: TRBV16
j_call: TRBJ2-2
d_call: .
clone_size: .
cdr3_aa: CASSQSWYSNTGELFF
cdr3_nt: TGTGCCAGCAGCCAATCATGGTACAGCAACACCGGGGAGCTGTTTTTT

v_call: TRBV5-1
j_call: TRBJ1-2
d_call: .
clone_size: once
cdr3_aa: CASSLGESGYTF
cdr3_nt: TGCGCCAGCAGCTTGGGAGAAAGTGGCTACACCTTC

v_call: TRBV14
j_call: TRBJ1-2
d_call: .
clone_size: .
cdr3_aa: CASSQLRYGYTF
cdr3_nt: TGTGCCAGCAGCCAACTACGATATGGCTACACCTTC

v_call: TRBV18
j_call: TRBJ2-7
d_call: TRBD1
clone_size: .
cdr3_aa: CASSLTGDRGYEQYF
cdr3_nt: TGTGCCAGCTCACTCACCGGGGACAGGGGTTACGAGCAGTACTTC

v_call: TRBV28
j_call: TRBJ1-1
d_call: .
clone_size: .
cdr3_aa: CASSLEREAFF
cdr3_nt: TGTGCCAGCAGTTTAGAGCGTGAAGCTTTCTTT

v_call: TRBV6-6
j_call: TRBJ2-3
d_call: TRBD2
clone_size: .
cdr3_aa: CASNWGLAGGTDTQYF
cdr3_nt: TGTGCCAGCAATTGGGGACTAGCGGGGGGCACAGATACGCAGTATTTT

v_call: TRBV6-1
j_call: TRBJ2-1
d_call: .
clone_size: once
cdr3_aa: CASSEADSNEQFF
cdr3_nt: TGTGCCAGCAGTGAAGCGGACAGCAATGAGCAGTTCTTC

v_call: TRBV5-4
j_call: TRBJ2-5
d_call: .
clone_size: .
cdr3_aa: CASSLSGLIIGETQYF
cdr3_nt: TGTGCCAGCAGCTTGTCGGGACTCATAATCGGGGAGACCCAGTACTTC

v_call: TRBV19
j_call: TRBJ2-2
d_call: TRBD1
clone_size: once
cdr3_aa: CASSIWGQGANTGELFF
cdr3_nt: TGTGCCAGTAGTATTTGGGGACAGGGGGCGAACACCGGGGAGCTGTTTTTT

v_call: TRBV7-9
j_call: TRBJ1-1
d_call: TRBD1
clone_size: .
cdr3_aa: CASSLGGQGVRAFF
cdr3_nt: TGTGCCAGCAGCTTAGGAGGACAGGGGGTGAGGGCTTTCTTT

v_call: TRBV7-9
j_call: TRBJ2-2
d_call: TRBD2
clone_size: .
cdr3_aa: CASSLGLASISDGELFF
cdr3_nt: TGTGCCAGCAGCCTCGGACTAGCGAGTATTAGTGACGGGGAGCTGTTTTTT

v_call: TRBV7-2
j_call: TRBJ1-5
d_call: .
clone_size: .
cdr3_aa: CASSLRGAGALGNQPQHF
cdr3_nt: TGTGCCAGCAGCTTAAGGGGGGCGGGGGCCCTCGGCAATCAGCCCCAGCATTTT

v_call: TRBV7-9
j_call: TRBJ2-5
d_call: TRBD2
clone_size: .
cdr3_aa: CASSFGLAGNQETQYF
cdr3_nt: TGTGCCAGCAGCTTTGGACTAGCGGGTAACCAAGAGACCCAGTACTTC

v_call: TRBV6-5
j_call: TRBJ1-1
d_call: .
clone_size: .
cdr3_aa: CASMWGVEAFF
cdr3_nt: TGTGCCAGCATGTGGGGAGTGGAAGCTTTCTTT

v_call: TRBV2
j_call: TRBJ1-1
d_call: TRBD1
clone_size: .
cdr3_aa: CASWTGSEAFF
cdr3_nt: TGTGCCAGCTGGACAGGGAGTGAAGCTTTCTTT

v_call: TRBV14
j_call: TRBJ1-6
d_call: .
clone_size: .
cdr3_aa: CASSQENRNSPLHF
cdr3_nt: TGTGCCAGCAGCCAAGAAAACAGGAATTCACCCCTCCACTTT

v_call: TRBV11-3
j_call: TRBJ1-6
d_call: .
clone_size: .
cdr3_aa: CASSFTGPPSPLHF
cdr3_nt: TGTGCCAGCAGCTTCACAGGACCTCCTTCACCCCTCCACTTT

v_call: TRBV5-1
j_call: TRBJ1-6
d_call: .
clone_size: .
cdr3_aa: CASSLAPDSGSPLHF
cdr3_nt: TGCGCCAGCAGCTTGGCCCCGGATAGCGGTTCACCCCTCCACTTT

v_call: TRBV11-2
j_call: TRBJ1-2
d_call: .
clone_size: .
cdr3_aa: CASSLVGARRNYGYTF
cdr3_nt: TGTGCCAGCAGCTTAGTTGGGGCCCGACGTAACTATGGCTACACCTTC

v_call: TRBV6-5
j_call: TRBJ1-4
d_call: TRBD1
clone_size: .
cdr3_aa: CASSRTGEGEKLFF
cdr3_nt: TGTGCCAGCAGCCGGACAGGGGAGGGGGAAAAACTGTTTTTT

v_call: TRBV27
j_call: TRBJ2-3
d_call: TRBD2
clone_size: few
cdr3_aa: CASKLAGGPNTQYF
cdr3_nt: TGTGCCAGCAAGCTAGCGGGGGGGCCCAATACGCAGTATTTT